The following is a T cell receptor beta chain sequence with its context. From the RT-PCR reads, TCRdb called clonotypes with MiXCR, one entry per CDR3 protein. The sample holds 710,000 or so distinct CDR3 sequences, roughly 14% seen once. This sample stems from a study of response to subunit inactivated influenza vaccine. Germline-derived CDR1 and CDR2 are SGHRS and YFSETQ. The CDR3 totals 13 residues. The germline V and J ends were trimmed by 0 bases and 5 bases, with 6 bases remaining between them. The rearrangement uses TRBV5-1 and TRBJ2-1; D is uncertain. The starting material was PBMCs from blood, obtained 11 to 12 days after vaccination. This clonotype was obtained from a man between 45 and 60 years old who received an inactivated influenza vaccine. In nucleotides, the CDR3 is TGCGCCAGCAGCTTGGACATAAACAATGAGCAGTTCTTC. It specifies CASSLDINNEQFF.